The rows below give T cell receptor beta chains drawn from one sample of a study of CD8+ T cells in alopecia areata. Using immunoSEQ multiplex PCR, the repertoire was profiled, and TCRdb retains in-frame clones only, with some absent. The data hold hundreds of thousands of clones, with 45% to 70% observed a single time. The source was CD4+ T cells sorted from blood, collected between weeks 51 and 54, from a patient treated with tofacitinib. The receptors stem from a human donor with alopecia areata. CDR3s include the opening cysteine and the closing phenylalanine or tryptophan. Fields, in order: J gene, D gene, clone size, V gene, CDR3 protein, CDR3 DNA. A D gene is named only where the DNA matches it firmly. Clone sizes are given selectively: once, few, many, or a class where the clone is expanded.

J: TRBJ1-2
D: TRBD1
size: .
V: TRBV10-3
CDR3: CAISEETGGGYTF
DNA: TGTGCCATCAGTGAGGAGACAGGGGGTGGCTACACCTTC

J: TRBJ2-5
D: .
size: .
V: TRBV29-1
CDR3: CSVGGQPRSQYF
DNA: TGCAGTGTAGGGGGGCAGCCCAGGTCCCAGTACTTC

J: TRBJ2-3
D: .
size: .
V: TRBV30
CDR3: CAWGTSTDTQYF
DNA: TGTGCCTGGGGGACAAGCACAGATACGCAGTATTTT

J: TRBJ1-5
D: TRBD1
size: .
V: TRBV15
CDR3: CATSKEEDREAGQPQHF
DNA: TGTGCCACCAGCAAAGAAGAGGACAGGGAGGCGGGACAGCCCCAGCATTTT

J: TRBJ2-3
D: .
size: few
V: TRBV11-2
CDR3: CASSLGQADTQYF
DNA: TGTGCCAGCAGCTTAGGGCAGGCAGATACGCAGTATTTT

J: TRBJ1-5
D: TRBD1
size: .
V: TRBV29-1
CDR3: CSVIGQGRYSNQPQHF
DNA: TGCAGCGTTATAGGACAGGGTAGATATAGCAATCAGCCCCAGCATTTT

J: TRBJ1-1
D: .
size: .
V: TRBV29-1
CDR3: CSVVGGPGSTEAFF
DNA: TGCAGCGTTGTCGGGGGACCCGGGAGCACTGAAGCTTTCTTT

J: TRBJ2-2
D: .
size: .
V: TRBV11-2
CDR3: CASSTLEVGELFF
DNA: TGTGCCAGCAGCACTCTAGAGGTCGGGGAGCTGTTTTTT

J: TRBJ2-1
D: .
size: few
V: TRBV29-1
CDR3: CSVGLRDEQFF
DNA: TGCAGCGTTGGGTTGCGGGATGAGCAGTTCTTC

J: TRBJ1-3
D: .
size: .
V: TRBV29-1
CDR3: CSVRPRGALGNTIYF
DNA: TGCAGCGTTCGTCCGCGTGGGGCGCTTGGAAACACCATATATTTT

J: TRBJ1-5
D: .
size: .
V: TRBV30
CDR3: CAWSLKGNQPQHF
DNA: TGTGCCTGGAGCTTAAAAGGCAATCAGCCCCAGCATTTT

J: TRBJ1-1
D: .
size: .
V: TRBV5-4
CDR3: CASSLGGVPEAFF
DNA: TGTGCCAGCAGCTTGGGCGGAGTCCCTGAAGCTTTCTTT

J: TRBJ1-1
D: .
size: .
V: TRBV30
CDR3: CAWTGMNTEAFF
DNA: TGTGCCTGGACGGGGATGAACACTGAAGCTTTCTTT

J: TRBJ1-1
D: TRBD1
size: .
V: TRBV6-4
CDR3: CASRGQGRTEAFF
DNA: TGTGCCAGCAGAGGACAGGGGCGGACTGAAGCTTTCTTT

J: TRBJ2-5
D: .
size: .
V: TRBV29-1
CDR3: CSVPPGTLQSETQYF
DNA: TGCAGCGTCCCCCCGGGGACGCTACAGTCAGAGACCCAGTACTTC

J: TRBJ2-2
D: TRBD2
size: few
V: TRBV6-5
CDR3: CASSYQPGLGTGELFF
DNA: TGTGCCAGCAGTTACCAACCGGGACTAGGGACCGGGGAGCTGTTTTTT